This TCR beta chain was documented in a study of T cells in Graves' hyperthyroidism and ophthalmopathy. Points from the study as a whole: Blood also held most thyroid clonotypes expanded beyond 0.001.

The CDR3 loop spans 11 amino acids. Deletions cut 4 bases from V and 5 bases from J, with 4 bases between. The germline V gene encodes CDR1 SGHRS and CDR2 YFSETQ. Remarks on this clonotype: Antigen specificity is unknown.

TCR beta CDR3 region amplification was performed from RNA transcripts. The TCR CDR3 was amplified in a first-round RT-PCR using the HTBI primer set. TCRdb independently ran MiXCR on the multiplex PCR reads; one entry per CDR3 protein. The repertoire holds hundreds of thousands of distinct CDR3 sequences, with 15% to 19% as singletons. Sequencing was performed on blood. This receptor was taken from a woman between 18 and 30 years old with Graves' hyperthyroidism. The V gene is TRBV5-1, the J gene TRBJ2-1, with D uncertain. The CDR3 region is CASSANNEQFF. In DNA form, the CDR3 reads TGCGCCAGCAGCGCAAACAATGAGCAGTTCTTC.